The 4 T cell receptor beta chains listed next were all sequenced from one sample in a study of shared clonotypes between healthy human individuals. Positive CCR7 selection of CD45RO-negative cells yielded the naive CD8 cells, and terminally differentiated effector memory CD45RA+ cells were excluded. Libraries were prepared by immunoSEQ multiplex PCR; TCRdb keeps only in-frame clonotypes and omits some of them. The sample contains some 2.1 million clones, 93% of which appear only once. Sequenced: naive CD8+ T cells from PBMCs. All receptors come from a man between 18 and 35 years old in good health. Some clones in this sample may be carry-over from other donors' samples.

The chain combines TRBV5-1 with TRBJ2-7, with 10 bases aligning to TRBD2. CDR3 length: 14 amino acids. Trimming took 3 bases from V and 5 from J; bases not matched to a gene: 5. Germline CDR1 SGHRS, CDR2 YFSETQ. The CDR3 reads CASSWAGTSDEQYF. Written as DNA, the CDR3 is TGCGCCAGCAGCTGGGCCGGGACTAGCGACGAGCAGTACTTC.

This clone has just one count. The J gene is TRBJ2-7, the V gene TRBV6-4; tentatively, D is TRBD2 (6 bases). Germline V gene lookup returns CDR1 MRHNA and CDR2 SNTAGT. The length of the CDR3 is 14 residues. V lost 3 bases and J lost 3, with 12 bases in between. Here the CDR3 reads CASSETGESYEQYF. The CDR3 bases are TGTGCCAGCAGTGAAACGGGAGAGAGCTACGAGCAGTACTTC.

In its sample, this clone was seen once. The V call is TRBV6-1, the J call TRBJ2-7, with 7 nucleotides matching TRBD2. The CDR3 is 15 amino acids. Per the germline V gene, CDR1 is MNHNS and CDR2 is SASEGT. V trimming: 6 bases; J trimming: 1 base; junction bases outside the gene matches: 9. The CDR3 is CASRAGVIGSYEQYF. The CDR3 nucleotides are TGTGCCAGCAGGGCGGGAGTTATAGGGTCCTACGAGCAGTACTTC.

This chain connects TRBV10-3 to TRBJ2-3; D is uncertain. Germline loops: CDR1 ENHRY, CDR2 SYGVKD. V was shortened by 0 bases and J by 2 bases, with 6 bases between the two germline ends. CDR3 length: 14 amino acids. The CDR3 DNA is TGTGCCATCAGTGAGTCGGGCCTCACAGATACGCAGTATTTT. It codes for CAISESGLTDTQYF.